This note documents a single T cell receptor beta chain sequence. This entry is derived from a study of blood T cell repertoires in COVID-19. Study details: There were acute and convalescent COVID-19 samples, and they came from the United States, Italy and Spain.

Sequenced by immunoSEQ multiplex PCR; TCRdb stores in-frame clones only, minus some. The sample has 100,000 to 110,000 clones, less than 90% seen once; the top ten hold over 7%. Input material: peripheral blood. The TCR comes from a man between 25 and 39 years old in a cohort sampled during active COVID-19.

The chain's CDR3 is CASSLGGSSYNSPLHF. The CDR3 nucleotides are TGTGCCAGCAGCTTAGGCGGGAGCTCCTATAATTCACCCCTCCACTTT. This chain uses TRBV7-9 with TRBJ1-6, with D unclear. CDR1 is SEHNR and CDR2 is FQNEAQ in the germline V gene (reference sequence). CDR3 length: 16 amino acids. V was cut by 1 base and J by 0 bases, with 7 bases left in between.